These T cell receptor beta chains were read from a single sample in a study of CD8 T cells in Susac syndrome. A single record per CDR3 protein comes from TCRdb applying MiXCR to the immunoSEQ multiplex PCR reads. Here the sample spans about 140,000 distinct CDR3 sequences, about 94% being singletons. The specimen sequenced was CD8+ T cells from PBMCs. The origin of the receptors is a human donor in good health. CDR3s include the opening cysteine and the closing phenylalanine or tryptophan. The order of the fields is D gene, J gene, V gene, CDR3 protein. D genes are given only for firm matches.

>-|TRBJ2-7|TRBV9
CASSVEGDDEQYF
>TRBD1|TRBJ2-7|TRBV24-1
CATSAGTDDYEQYF
>-|TRBJ2-5|TRBV30
CAWDTTGPGETQYF
>-|TRBJ1-1|TRBV4-2
CASSRDGRDTEAFF
>TRBD2|TRBJ2-7|TRBV12-3/TRBV12-4
CASSPGLAGAPYEQYF
>-|TRBJ1-1|TRBV14
CASSQLRTATEAFF
>-|TRBJ2-7|TRBV28
CASSLRGSSEQYF
>-|TRBJ1-2|TRBV20-1
CSAPNPNYGYTF
>-|TRBJ2-7|TRBV20-1
CSARDQGPEQYF
>-|TRBJ2-7|TRBV28
CASSLVGRYEQYF
>-|TRBJ2-7|TRBV4-3
CASSQATGTYEQYF
>TRBD2|TRBJ2-2|TRBV5-4
CASSLAGAATGELFF
>-|TRBJ2-1|TRBV7-9
CASSLPGLEQFF
>TRBD2|TRBJ2-3|TRBV7-2
CASGRTSGSVIDTDTQYF
>TRBD1|TRBJ2-7|TRBV27
CASSSLPGTGARDEQYF
>TRBD1|TRBJ2-1|TRBV29-1
CSVGGTGGEQFF
>-|TRBJ1-1|TRBV7-9
CASSYGTSNTEAFF
>TRBD1|TRBJ2-3|TRBV29-1
CSVDGTADSTDTQYF
>-|TRBJ2-7|TRBV27
CASSPFWQTYEQYF
>TRBD2|TRBJ2-1|TRBV4-2
CASSRRLADSYNEQFF
>TRBD2|TRBJ2-5|TRBV28
CASKLAGDRETQYF
>TRBD2|TRBJ2-2|TRBV25-1
CASSPDLAGGSGELFF
>TRBD2|TRBJ2-7|TRBV9
CASSPQGLAGASYEQYF
>-|TRBJ2-2|TRBV5-1
CASSFLGASTGELFF
>-|TRBJ2-7|TRBV15
CATSRVPGGSYEQYF
>TRBD1|TRBJ1-3|TRBV27
CASSGTGGNTIYF
>-|TRBJ1-1|TRBV6-2/TRBV6-3
CASSYSRTGVVQTEAFF
>TRBD2|TRBJ2-5|TRBV5-4
CASSPSGVQETQYF
>-|TRBJ2-7|TRBV29-1
CSVAGDGYEQYF
>TRBD2|TRBJ2-1|TRBV24-1
CATGTSGRGNEQFF
>-|TRBJ2-3|TRBV29-1
CSVEDMELAPDTQYF
>-|TRBJ2-1|TRBV7-6
CASSTGLNNEQFF
>-|TRBJ1-2|TRBV9
CASSVGLDGYTF
>TRBD2|TRBJ2-7|TRBV13
CASSSQAGGSYEQYF
>-|TRBJ2-1|TRBV7-7
CASSAGPSSYNEQFF
>TRBD2|TRBJ2-1|TRBV11-2
CASSLDVGGPPYNEQFF
>-|TRBJ2-1|TRBV20-1
CSARDQGANLYNEQFF
>-|TRBJ1-1|TRBV6-5
CASRHRSTEAFF
>-|TRBJ2-3|TRBV15
CATDDGAGDTQYF
>TRBD1|TRBJ1-5|TRBV29-1
CSVTTGGQPQHF
>TRBD2|TRBJ2-1|TRBV29-1
CSVGGLALNNEQFF
>-|TRBJ2-5|TRBV12-3/TRBV12-4
CASSDEGMQETQYF
>TRBD2|TRBJ2-3|TRBV7-9
CASSLDWAGGPTDTQYF
>TRBD2|-|TRBV4-3
CASSHWGRGSSGAHEQYF
>-|TRBJ1-2|TRBV20-1
CSARDWETDGYTF
>-|TRBJ2-1|TRBV7-9
CASSLAGHSYNEQFF
>-|TRBJ2-1|TRBV4-3
CASSQEGLDYNEQFF
>-|TRBJ1-5|TRBV20-1
CSAEVWGEGNQPQHF
>TRBD2|TRBJ2-7|TRBV7-6
CASSFSGASYEQYF
>-|TRBJ2-7|TRBV12-3/TRBV12-4
CASSFRESAYEQYF
>TRBD2|TRBJ2-3|TRBV3-1
CASSLRLALSTDTQYF
>-|TRBJ2-3|TRBV6-5
CASSYGSDADTQYF
>-|TRBJ1-5|TRBV27
CASSFLGQPQHF
>-|TRBJ2-5|TRBV27
CASSPRDTKETQYF
>-|TRBJ1-2|TRBV28
CATLWAHAAYGYTF
>-|TRBJ1-2|TRBV14
CASSPTGNYGYTF
>TRBD2|TRBJ2-1|TRBV12-3/TRBV12-4
CASSWSSGSNEQFF
>TRBD1|TRBJ2-7|TRBV20-1
CSARNRGAYEQYF